Below are 28 T cell receptor beta chains sequenced from a single sample in a study of T cells in Graves' hyperthyroidism and ophthalmopathy. Amplification yielded TCR beta CDR3 regions, with RNA transcripts as the source. The HTBI primer set was used in a first-round RT-PCR of the TCR CDR3. TCRdb passed the multiplex PCR reads through MiXCR, listing each CDR3 protein once. Altogether approximately 490,000 distinct CDR3 sequences are present, less than 25% being singletons, with the ten largest covering about half. The sequencing input was blood. Every receptor here comes from a woman in her 70s with Graves' ophthalmopathy.

This clonotype was seen more than once but under ten times. The chain couples TRBV5-6 to TRBJ1-1; TRBD1 matches 7 bases. V lost 3 bases, J lost 2 bases, and 7 bases stayed unmatched. The CDR3 sequence is 15 residues long. In germline, CDR1 is SGHDT, CDR2 YYEEEE. Here the CDR3 DNA reads TGTGCCAGCAGCTCCCTGGACAGGATCAACACTGAAGCTTTCTTT. This gives the protein CASSSLDRINTEAFF.

The sample holds many counts of this clonotype. V gene TRBV11-1 combines with J gene TRBJ1-2, with 8 bases lining up with TRBD1. The length of the CDR3 is 14 residues. V lost 5 bases to trimming and J lost 4 bases; unmatched junction nucleotides: 6. Germline CDR1 SGHAT, CDR2 FQDESV (reference sequence). The DNA of the CDR3 is TGTGCCAGCAGCCGCGACAGGGGAGGCTATGGCTACACCTTC. It codes for CASSRDRGGYGYTF. Complete variable domain (other parts from reference TRBV11-1 and TRBJ1-2): EAEVAQSPRYKITEKSQAVAFWCDPISGHATLYWYRQILGQGPELLVQFQDESVVDDSQLPKDRFSAERLKGVDSTLKIQPAELGDSAMYLCASSRDRGGYGYTFGSGTRLTVV.

This clonotype has a handful of counts. The chain recombines TRBV5-1 with TRBJ2-1; D uncertain. CDR1 is SGHRS, CDR2 YFSETQ, per germline. There are 14 residues in the CDR3. V lost 5 bases, J lost 6 bases, and 15 bases lay in between. The CDR3 here is CASRGKGPGNEQFF. CDR3 bases: TGCGCCAGCAGGGGAAAAGGACCCGGCAATGAGCAGTTCTTC.

In this sample, this clonotype turned up many times. V is TRBV2 and J is TRBJ1-5; D is unresolved. Germline loops: CDR1 SNHLY, CDR2 FYNNEI. This CDR3 comprises 15 residues. The V end lost 1 base, the J end lost 6 bases, and 13 bases lay between the germline ends. As DNA, the CDR3 is TGTGCCAGCAGTGAAGGGGCTTCCGTAGGTCAGCCCCAGCATTTT. The encoded protein is CASSEGASVGQPQHF.

This clonotype was seen ten or more times. The chain links TRBV28 to TRBJ2-7; D is tentatively TRBD1 or TRBD2 (5 bases each). The CDR3 is 13 amino acids. Trimming stripped 6 bases from V and 4 bases from J, with 13 bases between. Germline CDR1 MDHEN, CDR2 SYDVKM. CDR3 amino acids: CASRGGGGYEQYF. The CDR3 DNA is TGTGCCAGCAGGGGTGGGGGTGGGTACGAGCAGTACTTC.

The chain combines TRBV6-1 with TRBJ2-7, with D maybe TRBD2 (6 bases). The germline V and J ends were trimmed by 6 bases and 4 bases, with 7 bases remaining between them. The CDR3 runs to 11 residues. Germline V lookup: CDR1 MNHNS, CDR2 SASEGT. CDR3 amino acids: CASRSGYEQYF. In DNA, the CDR3 is TGTGCCAGCAGGAGCGGGTACGAGCAGTACTTC.

In its sample, this clonotype was seen a few times. The chain has TRBV19 and TRBJ2-7; possible D gene TRBD2, 6 bases. This CDR3 is built from 14 residues. Trimming removed 4 bases from V and 4 bases from J, with 14 bases in between. Per germline, CDR1 LNHDA and CDR2 SQIVND (reference sequence). CDR3 amino acids: CASSNSPGRYEQYF. The DNA for the CDR3 is TGTGCCAGTAGTAATTCCCCCGGGAGATACGAGCAGTACTTC.

This clonotype was picked up a small number of times. The genes are TRBV19 and TRBJ1-5; weak D call: TRBD1 (6 bases). The germline V and J ends were trimmed by 8 bases and 2 bases, with 13 bases remaining between them. Germline CDR1 LNHDA, CDR2 SQIVND (reference sequence). The CDR3 has 14 residues. CDR3 nucleotide sequence: TGTGCCAGTTCTGACAGGCTTGGCAATCAGCCCCAGCATTTT. It is translated as CASSDRLGNQPQHF.

There are a few counts of this clonotype. This chain links TRBV19 with TRBJ2-1; unclear D gene. CDR3 length equals 15 residues. The germline V gene encodes CDR1 LNHDA and CDR2 SQIVND (reference sequence). The V gene lost 4 bases and the J gene lost 0 bases, with 10 bases spanning the gap. For the CDR3, the DNA is TGTGCCAGTAGTAACGCGCTTAGCTCCTACAATGAGCAGTTCTTC. Protein sequence: CASSNALSSYNEQFF.

This clonotype turned up a few times. V and J are TRBV2 and TRBJ2-4, with 9 bases identical to TRBD2. The junction had 9 bases not matched to a gene; V was cut back by 3 bases and J by 6 bases. The CDR3 covers 16 residues. CDR1 and CDR2 (germline): SNHLY, FYNNEI. The CDR3 protein is CASSDRSGRLANIQYF. CDR3 DNA: TGTGCCAGCAGTGACAGGAGCGGGAGGCTGGCAAACATTCAGTACTTC. The full variable domain, with the rest looked up from reference TRBV2 and TRBJ2-4, is EPEVTQTPSHQVTQMGQEVILRCVPISNHLYFYWYRQILGQKVEFLVSFYNNEISEKSEIFDDQFSVERPDGSNFTLKIRSTKLEDSAMYFCASSDRSGRLANIQYFGAGTRLSVL.

The V call is TRBV10-3, the J call TRBJ2-7; D possibly corresponds to TRBD2 (5 bases). The end of the DNA is better explained by TRBJ2-1, so the J call may be wrong. There are 11 residues in the CDR3. The germline CDR1 and CDR2 sequences are ENHRY and SYGVKD. The CDR3 loop reads CAIRDSYEQFF. The CDR3, as DNA: TGTGCCATCAGGGACTCCTACGAGCAGTTCTTC.

There are many counts of this clonotype. The V call is TRBV24-1, the J call TRBJ2-3; a weak D match, TRBD2 (6 bases). Trimming cost V 4 bases and J 2 bases, with 12 bases left between them. Germline CDR1 KGHDR, CDR2 SFDVKD. This CDR3 spans 15 amino acids. For the CDR3, the DNA is TGTGCCACCAGTGACCCCGTAGCGGTCACAGATACGCAGTATTTT. Translating gives CATSDPVAVTDTQYF.

Only a few counts were recorded for this clonotype. The chain couples TRBV11-2 to TRBJ1-2; D possibly corresponds to TRBD1 (5 bases). The CDR3 sequence is 16 residues long. Germline V gene lookup returns CDR1 SGHAT and CDR2 FQNNGV. V lost 2 bases to trimming and J lost 3 bases, with 16 bases between them. The CDR3 reads CASSLNFGVGDYGYTF. In nucleotides, the CDR3 is TGTGCCAGCAGCTTAAATTTTGGCGTGGGGGACTATGGCTACACCTTC.

This clonotype was detected only a few times. V gene TRBV7-2 combines with J gene TRBJ2-7; D is possibly TRBD2 (6 bases). The CDR3 spans 17 residues. V lost 1 base and J 3 bases, leaving 19 bases between the germline ends. The germline CDR1 and CDR2 sequences are SGHTA and FQGNSA. Written as DNA, the CDR3 is TGTGCCAGCAGCTTAGGGAACTCTGGGGGGAGTCGCTACGAGCAGTACTTC. This gives the protein CASSLGNSGGSRYEQYF.

This clonotype occurred many times. The rearrangement links TRBV6-1 to TRBJ1-1; D may be TRBD1 (5 bases). V dropped 6 bases and J dropped 1 base, with 9 bases sitting between them. Germline CDR1 is MNHNS and CDR2 is SASEGT. This CDR3 has 13 residues. DNA of the CDR3: TGTGCCAGCAGGAGGGACTGGAACACTGAAGCTTTCTTT. Protein sequence: CASRRDWNTEAFF.

The chain uses TRBV5-1 and TRBJ2-2; TRBD2 aligns across 11 bases. Germline V gene data show CDR1 as SGHRS and CDR2 as YFSETQ. The CDR3 length is 16 residues. The ends lost 4 bases at V and 5 bases at J; junction bases unmatched: 7. The CDR3, as DNA: TGCGCCAGCAGCCAAGATAGCGGGAGGGGGACCGGGGAGCTGTTTTTT. This sequence encodes CASSQDSGRGTGELFF.

The chain carries TRBV11-2 and TRBJ2-1; TRBD2 agrees at 12 bases. CDR1 and CDR2 from the germline V gene are SGHAT and FQNNGV. V shed 5 bases and J 6 bases; nucleotides not matched to a gene: 8. This CDR3 has 16 amino acids. The CDR3 DNA reads as TGTGCCAGCAGCGTCCTACTAGCGGGAGGTTTCAATGAGCAGTTCTTC. Translated: CASSVLLAGGFNEQFF.

V is TRBV24-1 and J is TRBJ1-1; D might be TRBD1 (5 bases). V was shortened by 3 bases and J by 1 base, with 14 bases between the two germline ends. Germline loops: CDR1 KGHDR, CDR2 SFDVKD. The CDR3 totals 16 residues. CDR3 sequence: CATSDTRGGENTEAFF. The CDR3 DNA sequence: TGTGCCACCAGTGATACCCGTGGGGGGGAGAACACTGAAGCTTTCTTT.

Turning to this clonotype: This sequence may be a read error, since a much larger clone differs from it by one base. The gene calls are TRBV6-5 and TRBJ2-3; 12 bases are shared with TRBD2. The germline V gene encodes CDR1 MNHEY and CDR2 SVGAGI. The CDR3 is made up of 16 amino acids. The CDR3 reads CAGSSRLAGDRDTQYF. DNA for the CDR3: TGTGCCGGCAGTTCGAGACTAGCGGGAGACAGAGATACGCAGTATTTT.

Only a few counts were recorded for this clonotype. V usage is TRBV20-1 and J usage is TRBJ1-5; D is possibly TRBD1 (6 bases). The V and J ends lost 6 bases and 7 bases respectively, with 16 bases between them. The CDR3 has 13 residues. Germline-derived CDR1 and CDR2 are DFQATT and SNEGSKA (reference sequence). CDR3 nucleotides: TGCAGTGCGGTAACAGGGTTGGAACAGCCCCAGCATTTT. It specifies CSAVTGLEQPQHF.

V and J are TRBV7-3 and TRBJ2-1; D tentatively reads TRBD1 or TRBD2 (5 bases each). Trimming removed 2 bases at V and 9 bases at J, with 8 bases between. Germline V gene sequence: CDR1 SGHTA, CDR2 FQGTGA. The CDR3 length is 12 residues. The CDR3: CASSLPGTEQFF. The CDR3 region has the DNA TGTGCCAGCAGCTTACCGGGGACTGAGCAGTTCTTC.

Remarks on this clonotype: Given a much more abundant clone one base away, this may be a read error. The rearrangement links TRBV30 to TRBJ2-1; weak D call: TRBD1 (5 bases). Germline V gives CDR1 GTSNPN, CDR2 SVGIG (reference sequence). Deletions cut 7 bases from V and 4 bases from J, with 14 bases between. The CDR3 runs 13 residues. The CDR3 nucleotides are TGTGCCTCACCTGGGGCATTATACAATGAGCAGTTCTTC. Protein: CASPGALYNEQFF.

The V gene is TRBV20-1, the J gene TRBJ1-5; weak D call: TRBD1 (5 bases). Germline assignment: CDR1 DFQATT and CDR2 SNEGSKA (reference sequence). The CDR3 covers 14 residues. The ends were cut back, 3 bases at V and 3 bases at J, with 12 bases in the middle. This CDR3 reads CSARFQGFNQPQHF. CDR3 sequence (DNA): TGCAGTGCTAGGTTTCAGGGTTTCAATCAGCCCCAGCATTTT.

This clonotype was seen repeatedly, ten times or more. V gene TRBV28 combines with J gene TRBJ2-7, with 8 bases matching TRBD2. Germline CDR1 reads MDHEN; CDR2 reads SYDVKM. The ends lost 6 bases at V and 0 bases at J; junction bases unmatched: 13. This CDR3 is 17 amino acids long. CDR3 sequence reads: CASRAASGLRSSYEQYF. In nucleotides, the CDR3 is TGTGCCAGCAGGGCGGCTAGCGGGCTTAGGAGCTCCTACGAGCAGTACTTC.

The gene calls are TRBV12-3 or TRBV12-4 and TRBJ1-1; a weak D match, TRBD1 (6 bases). The CDR3 runs 14 residues. Trimming removed 6 bases from V and 7 bases from J, with 18 bases in between. This chain's CDR3 is CASSRTERGVEAFF. The CDR3 DNA is TGTGCCAGCAGCCGGACAGAGAGGGGGGTTGAAGCTTTCTTT.

This clonotype was observed a few times. V and J are TRBV7-8 and TRBJ2-5; D not certain. Germline V lookup: CDR1 SGHVS, CDR2 FQNEAQ. V lost 4 bases to trimming and J lost 5 bases, with 20 bases between them. The CDR3 consists of 16 residues. This chain's CDR3 is CASSYRPGPIGETQYF. For the CDR3, the DNA is TGTGCCAGCAGCTACCGCCCCGGGCCAATAGGGGAGACCCAGTACTTC.

The chain uses TRBV19 and TRBJ1-1; D is unclear. The CDR3 sequence is 11 residues long. V lost 8 bases, J lost 4 bases, and 8 bases lay in between. The V gene's germline CDR1 is LNHDA and CDR2 SQIVND (reference sequence). CDR3 sequence reads: CASSEATEAFF. CDR3 sequence (DNA): TGTGCCAGTTCAGAGGCCACTGAAGCTTTCTTT.

The rearrangement links TRBV12-3 or TRBV12-4 to TRBJ1-2; D is uncertain. The CDR3 length is 12 residues. Trimming removed 5 bases at V and 8 bases at J, with 12 bases between. CDR3 coding DNA: TGTGCCAGCAGTCCCGATGCGGGGGGCTACACCTTC. Its protein product is CASSPDAGGYTF.